This T cell receptor (beta chain) comes out of a study of CD8+ T cells in alopecia areata. On the study more broadly: At a dose of 5 to 10 mg twice daily, oral tofacitinib was given to treated patients.

Study-level results: Across lesional scalp, and particularly alopecia totalis/universalis, clonality surpassed that of normal scalp.

CDR1 is SQVTM, CDR2 ANQGSEA, per germline. This CDR3 is built from 14 residues. The ends lost 4 bases at V and 2 bases at J; junction bases unmatched: 6. Collection of lesional scalp punch biopsies and peripheral blood was performed in alopecia areata patients. Extracted RNA was reverse transcribed into cDNA, the sequencing template. Clones were sequenced by immunoSEQ multiplex PCR, and TCRdb holds only the in-frame ones, with some missing. The profile covers 150,000 to 200,000 clones, with just over 65% appearing a single time and more than 9.5% taken by the ten largest. Comment on this clone: Its antigen remains unknown.

The sequences come from CD8+ T cells sorted from blood, collected at week 0. The chain employs TRBV29-1 and TRBJ2-7; 9 bases align to TRBD1. This TCR was recovered from a human donor with alopecia areata. The CDR3 nucleotides are TGCAGCGTTGTAGGACAGGGGACAACCTACGAGCAGTACTTC. Amino acids: CSVVGQGTTYEQYF.